Listed here are 6 T cell receptor beta chains from one sample, sequenced in a study of T-cell memory formation after mild COVID-19. TCRdb independently ran MiXCR on the 5' RACE reads; one entry per CDR3 protein. The sample shows around 180,000 distinct CDR3 sequences, more than 15% of them seen only once. The specimen sequenced was PBMCs or a T cell subset sorted from them (not recorded which). These receptors were collected from an adult woman who had mild COVID-19 (a few samples of this study predate the infection). Cell type and time point are not known.

This clonotype has only a few counts. V and J are TRBV9 and TRBJ2-5; D may match TRBD1 or TRBD2 (5 bases each). Per germline, CDR1 SGDLS and CDR2 YYNGEE. Trimming shortened V by 0 bases and J by 5 bases, and 11 bases separated the two germline ends. The CDR3 contains 14 residues. CDR3 in amino acids: CASSVDLGVETQYF. DNA of the CDR3: TGTGCCAGCAGCGTAGATTTGGGGGTTGAGACCCAGTACTTC.

The CDR3 reads CASSSRRFQETQYF. CDR3 coding DNA: TGTGCCAGCAGTTCCAGACGGTTCCAAGAGACCCAGTACTTC. The chain is built from TRBV5-6 and TRBJ2-5; no clear D gene. CDR3 size: 14 residues. Germline V gene data show CDR1 as SGHDT and CDR2 as YYEEEE. V dropped 5 bases and J dropped 1 base, with 12 bases sitting between them. Full variable domain (outside the CDR3, taken from reference TRBV5-6 and TRBJ2-5): DAGVTQSPTHLIKTRGQQVTLRCSPKSGHDTVSWYQQALGQGPQFIFQYYEEEERQRGNFPDRFSGHQFPNYSSELNVNALLLGDSALYLCASSSRRFQETQYFGPGTRLLVL.

A few counts support this clonotype. The chain links TRBV7-3 to TRBJ2-5; D gene ambiguous. CDR1 and CDR2 from the germline V gene are SGHTA and FQGTGA. This CDR3 spans 14 amino acids. V lost 2 bases to trimming and J lost 2 bases, with 9 bases between them. This CDR3 reads CASSLGSRQETQYF. In DNA form, the CDR3 reads TGTGCCAGCAGCTTAGGTTCCCGACAAGAGACCCAGTACTTC.

Only a few counts were recorded for this clonotype. The chain employs TRBV29-1 and TRBJ2-2; 7 positions match TRBD2. Per the germline V gene, CDR1 is SQVTM and CDR2 is ANQGSEA. Trimming took 4 bases from V and 4 from J; bases not matched to a gene: 0. The CDR3 sequence is 12 residues long. The CDR3 loop is CSVGGGTGELFF. As DNA, the CDR3 is TGCAGCGTTGGGGGGGGCACCGGGGAGCTGTTTTTT.

This clonotype has a handful of counts. The rearrangement links TRBV6-5 to TRBJ2-7; unclear D gene. This CDR3 has 14 residues. Trimming removed 2 bases at V and 2 bases at J, with 10 bases between. The V gene's germline CDR1 is MNHEY and CDR2 SVGAGI. The CDR3 DNA reads TGTGCCAGCAGTTACGGGCGGTGGGCCTACGAGCAGTACTTC. As protein: CASSYGRWAYEQYF.

This clonotype appeared a few times. V gene TRBV5-1 combines with J gene TRBJ2-3; no reliable D call. V lost 4 bases, J lost 4 bases, and 10 bases lay in between. This CDR3 contains 13 residues. The germline gives CDR1 SGHRS, CDR2 YFSETQ. The CDR3 sequence is CASSKRWADTQYF. The CDR3 DNA reads TGCGCCAGCAGCAAACGATGGGCAGATACGCAGTATTTT.